This T cell receptor (beta chain) was documented in a study of T cells in Graves' hyperthyroidism and ophthalmopathy. Study in general: Before treatment of any kind, peripheral blood was taken at initial diagnosis. Broader study findings: Most thyroid-expanded clonotypes above 0.001 were also found in blood.

The CDR3 length is 21 residues. Germline V CDR1 and CDR2: MNHNS, SASEGT. J lost 0 bases, V lost 6 bases, and 14 bases had no gene match. The CDR3 regions of TCR beta were amplified from RNA transcripts. TCR CDR3 regions were first amplified by RT-PCR with HTBI primers. TCRdb re-derived calls from the multiplex PCR reads in MiXCR, one entry per CDR3 protein. This table has a few hundred thousand distinct CDR3 sequences, around 16% appearing once. This clonotype occurred a few times. Its antigen remains unidentified. The sequence came from a woman between 18 and 29 years old with Graves' hyperthyroidism that later progressed to Graves' ophthalmopathy. This rearrangement joins TRBV6-1 to TRBJ2-2; 15 nucleotides agree with TRBD2. Material for sequencing was blood. The CDR3 coding sequence is TGTGCCAGCAGCGCCATACACGGGACTAGCGGGAGGAACGCGAACACCGGGGAGCTGTTTTTT. Translation: CASSAIHGTSGRNANTGELFF.